This T cell receptor beta chain was found in a study of blood T cell repertoires in COVID-19 (dated by TCRdb to between 2020 and 2021). For the study in its entirety: The collaborator samples originated in the United States, Italy and Spain and spanned the acute and convalescent phases of COVID-19. The material from the prospective study consisted of cDNA or gDNA derived from T cells, B-cell-depleted T cells, or PBMCs. Subjects who had been exposed to COVID-19, were actively infected with it, or had recovered from it provided the deeply sampled blood TCRbeta repertoires that made up the dataset. The repertoires were made available in a free public database intended to serve as a resource for research on the immune response to SARS-CoV-2. The samples were drawn from the first 160 participants of the ongoing ImmuneRACE study and from about 1,200 subjects provided by 6 global collaborators. Sample metadata almost always included a de-identified subject ID, COVID-19 status, age in years and sex. Where available, HLA class I and class II types were obtained from metadata supplied by the sample provider rather than from assay-based typing.

The investigation overall reported the following: The quantity of clinical and demographic metadata differed by source and by participant and was supplied without curation.

Notes on this clone: Its antigen remains unidentified. The sample holds no much larger clone one base away, and base qualities are not on file.

The immunoSEQ Assay, a bias-controlled multiplex PCR, was used to amplify TCRbeta CDR3 regions from genomic DNA. Concerning the study's data processing: Within the assay, amplification of reference gene primers was used to estimate how many nucleated cells each sample contained. To quantify the absolute abundance of each unique TCRbeta CDR3 rearrangement, sequence reads were collapsed and filtered. For each sample, productive Simpson clonality was calculated as the square root of Simpson's diversity index over productive rearrangements. This is the immuneACCESS table as TCRdb keeps it, with only in-frame sequences that have V and J called. A part of the clones is gone; compared with another copy, unresolved V genes explain less than half, and the rest is unexplained. The D gene and trimming were derived from the DNA, and the V and J assignments and clone size from that table. Present in this sample are around 97,000 clones, approximately 82% of which were seen just once. Roughly a tenth of the sample rests with the top ten.

Whole blood was collected in K2EDTA tubes by collaborating institutions according to the institutions' own protocols. For TCRbeta analysis, collaborators shipped samples as frozen whole blood, isolated PBMCs, or DNA extracted from either of those sample types. From the cysteine up to the phenylalanine, the CDR3 has a length of 17 residues. Kept here is only the CDR3 DNA, which spans 51 bases and is read in frame from base 1. Reading the germline V gene (reference sequence) gives CDR1 LNHDA and CDR2 SQIVND. V has 7 bases trimmed and J has 1 base trimmed; junction bases matching no gene number 13. Sample: peripheral blood. The receptor's source is a man in his 70s with acute or convalescent COVID-19. The V and J segments used are TRBV19 and TRBJ2-1; 7 bases in the middle match TRBD2. Here is the DNA: TGTGCCAGTAACCTACGGGGGGTAAGCGGTTCCTACAATGAGCAGTTCTTC. Translated, it reads CASNLRGVSGSYNEQFF.